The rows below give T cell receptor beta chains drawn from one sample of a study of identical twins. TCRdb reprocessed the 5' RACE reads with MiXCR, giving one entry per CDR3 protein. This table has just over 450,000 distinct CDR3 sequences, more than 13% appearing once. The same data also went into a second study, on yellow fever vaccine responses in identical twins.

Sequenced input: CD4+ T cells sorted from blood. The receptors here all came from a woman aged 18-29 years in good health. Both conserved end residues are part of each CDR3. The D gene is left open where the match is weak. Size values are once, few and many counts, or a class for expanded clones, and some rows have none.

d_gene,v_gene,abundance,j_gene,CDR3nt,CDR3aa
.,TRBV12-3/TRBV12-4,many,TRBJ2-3,TGTGCCAGCAGTCCCCTTGGCACTATCCGCACAGATACGCAGTATTTT,CASSPLGTIRTDTQYF
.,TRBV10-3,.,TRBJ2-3,TGTGCCATCAAGGGCCTAACAGATACGCAGTATTTT,CAIKGLTDTQYF
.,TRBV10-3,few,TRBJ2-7,TGTGCCATCAGCGGGGCATTAGGTTACGAGCAGTACTTC,CAISGALGYEQYF
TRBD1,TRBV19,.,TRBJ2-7,TGTGCCAGTAGTATAGCTGGACAGGGGGCTTACGAGCAGTACTTC,CASSIAGQGAYEQYF
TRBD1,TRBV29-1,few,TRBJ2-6,TGCAGCGTTGAAGCGTGGACAGGTACTACTGGGGCCAACGTCCTGACTTTC,CSVEAWTGTTGANVLTF
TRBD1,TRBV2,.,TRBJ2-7,TGTGCCAGCAGTCGAGGGGGACAGGGGCCCTACGAGCAGTACTTC,CASSRGGQGPYEQYF
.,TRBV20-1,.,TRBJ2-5,TGCAGTGCCAGCTCCCCACTCCGATGGAAGGAGACCCAGTACTTC,CSASSPLRWKETQYF
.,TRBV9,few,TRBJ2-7,TGTGCCAGCAGCGTAGGAGGGGGGGGATACGAGCAGTACTTC,CASSVGGGGYEQYF
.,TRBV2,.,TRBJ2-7,TGTGCCAGCAGGGGCCCGGGGGGCGCGGGAGAGCAGTACTTC,CASRGPGGAGEQYF
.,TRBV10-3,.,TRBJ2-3,TGTGCCATCAGTGAGAACCCAGATACGCAGTATTTT,CAISENPDTQYF
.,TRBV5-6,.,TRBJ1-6,TGTGCCAGCAGATCTATAGGGGGTTCACCCCTCCACTTT,CASRSIGGSPLHF
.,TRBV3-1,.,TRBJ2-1,TGTGCCAGCAGCCAAGGGGGCGGAAAGGGTAATGAGCAGTTCTTC,CASSQGGGKGNEQFF
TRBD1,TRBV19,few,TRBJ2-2,TGTGCCAGTAGCCTAGACAGGGGGCGGGGCGGGGAGCTGTTTTTT,CASSLDRGRGGELFF
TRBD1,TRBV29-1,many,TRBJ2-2,TGCAGCGGCGTAGGGACAGGGGTCACCGGGGAGCTGTTTTTT,CSGVGTGVTGELFF
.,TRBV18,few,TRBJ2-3,TGTGCCAGCTCACCACTCAGTTCAGATACGCAGTATTTT,CASSPLSSDTQYF
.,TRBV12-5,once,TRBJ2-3,TGTGCTAGTGGCAAGAGTAAGAGGGATAGCACAGATACGCAGTATTTT,CASGKSKRDSTDTQYF
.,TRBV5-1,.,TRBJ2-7,TGCGCCAGCAGCTCGGTTGCGGGGTCCTACGAGCAGTACTTC,CASSSVAGSYEQYF
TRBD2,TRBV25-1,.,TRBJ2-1,TGTGCCAGCCAACCCGTAGCTAGCGGGATCAACTATGAGCAGTTCTTC,CASQPVASGINYEQFF
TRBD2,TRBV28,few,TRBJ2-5,TGTGCCAGCAGTTTAGGGCTAGCGGGGCCCCAAGGGGAGACCCAGTACTTC,CASSLGLAGPQGETQYF
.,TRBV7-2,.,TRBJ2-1,TGTGCCAGCAGCCGATGGGTTATCGCTGACAATGAGCAGTTCTTC,CASSRWVIADNEQFF
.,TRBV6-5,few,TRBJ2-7,TGTGCCAGCAGTTACTTGGGGGGCCTTAGCTCCTACGAGCAGTACTTC,CASSYLGGLSSYEQYF
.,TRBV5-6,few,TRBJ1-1,TGTGCCAGCAGCTTTAGGGTCTCGAACACTGAAGCTTTCTTT,CASSFRVSNTEAFF
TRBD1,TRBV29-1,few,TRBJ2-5,TGCAGCGGCTACAGGGGTGCGGAGACCCAGTACTTC,CSGYRGAETQYF
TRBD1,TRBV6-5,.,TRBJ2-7,TGTGCCAGCAGTTACTCGACAGGGTCTGGCGAGCAGTACTTC,CASSYSTGSGEQYF
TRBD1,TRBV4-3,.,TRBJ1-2,TGCGCCAGCAGCCAAGATGAAGGGACAGTCTATGGCTACACCTTC,CASSQDEGTVYGYTF
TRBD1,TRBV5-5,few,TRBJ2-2,TGTGCCAGCAGCTTAGACAGGGGGTGGAACACCGGGGAGCTGTTTTTT,CASSLDRGWNTGELFF
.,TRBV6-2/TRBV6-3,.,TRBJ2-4,TGTGCCAGCAGTTACGGGATTAGTTCTAACATTCAGTACTTC,CASSYGISSNIQYF
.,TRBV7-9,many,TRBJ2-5,TGTGCCAGCACCAAACCCCTGGGAACCAGGGGAGAGACCCAGTACTTC,CASTKPLGTRGETQYF
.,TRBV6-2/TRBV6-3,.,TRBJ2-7,TGTGCCAGCAGCCCGAGGGCCTTACAGGGGCAGTACTTC,CASSPRALQGQYF
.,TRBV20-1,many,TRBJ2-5,TGCAGTGCTTACCTACCTAGGGGGCAAGAGACCCAGTACTTC,CSAYLPRGQETQYF
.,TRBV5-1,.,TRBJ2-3,TGCGCCAGCGTACAGGGTGGCACAGATACGCAGTATTTT,CASVQGGTDTQYF
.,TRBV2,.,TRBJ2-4,TGTGCCAGCACCTTAAGGCGTCAGGGCCCGAACATTCAGTACTTC,CASTLRRQGPNIQYF
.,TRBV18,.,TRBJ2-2,TGTGCCAGCTCAGAAACAGAAACCGGGGAGCTGTTTTTT,CASSETETGELFF
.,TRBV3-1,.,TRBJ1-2,TGTGCCAGCAGCCAACAAGGGACCAAATATGGCTACACCTTC,CASSQQGTKYGYTF
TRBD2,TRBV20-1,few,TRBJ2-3,TGCAGTGCTAGTCCACTAGCGGGAGTAGATACGCAGTATTTT,CSASPLAGVDTQYF
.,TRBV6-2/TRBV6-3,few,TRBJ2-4,TGTGCCAGCAGTTACTCGAACGCAATTCAGTACTTC,CASSYSNAIQYF
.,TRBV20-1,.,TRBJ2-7,TGCAGTGCTGCCCGGGACCACGAGCAGTACTTC,CSAARDHEQYF
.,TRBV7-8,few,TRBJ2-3,TGTGCCAGCAGCCTAACTAGCCTCCAAGATACGCAGTATTTT,CASSLTSLQDTQYF
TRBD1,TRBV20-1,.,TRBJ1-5,TGCAGTGCTCACACAGGGGGCCATACCCTTAGCAATCAGCCCCAGCATTTT,CSAHTGGHTLSNQPQHF
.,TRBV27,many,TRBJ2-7,TGTGCCAGCAGTTTCGGGACTTCGAGGGAGCAGTACTTC,CASSFGTSREQYF
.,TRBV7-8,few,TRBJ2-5,TGTGCCAGCAGCACGCGGACAGTGAAATCGGCCTTAAAAGAGACCCAGTACTTC,CASSTRTVKSALKETQYF
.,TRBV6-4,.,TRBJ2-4,TGTGCCAGCAGTGACAGTCTGTATCTAGCCAAAAACATTCAGTACTTC,CASSDSLYLAKNIQYF
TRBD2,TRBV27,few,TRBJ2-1,TGTGCCAGCAGTTTAGTAGCGGGTGTTTACAATGAGCAGTTCTTC,CASSLVAGVYNEQFF
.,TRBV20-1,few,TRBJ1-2,TGCAGTGCTACTTCGCAGGGGAACTATGGCTACACCTTC,CSATSQGNYGYTF
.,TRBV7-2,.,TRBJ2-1,TGTGCCAGCAGCTTAGCGGTGGGGATTCAGTTCTTC,CASSLAVGIQFF
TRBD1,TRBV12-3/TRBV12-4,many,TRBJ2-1,TGTGCCAGCAGTGTGTCAGGGGGCAGGAATGAGCAGTTCTTC,CASSVSGGRNEQFF
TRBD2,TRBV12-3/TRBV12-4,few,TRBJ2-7,TGTGCCAGCAGGCTAAGCGGGACCTACGAGCAGTACTTC,CASRLSGTYEQYF
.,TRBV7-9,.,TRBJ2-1,TGTGCCAGCAGCTACCGGGGCTCCCTCCTCAATGAGCAGTTCTTC,CASSYRGSLLNEQFF
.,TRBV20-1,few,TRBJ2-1,TGCAGGGCTAGTTTGGACGCTTACAATGAGCAGTTCTTC,CRASLDAYNEQFF